This is a list of T cell receptor beta chains from one sample in a study of blood T cells in healthy people across ages. From the 5' RACE reads, TCRdb called clonotypes with MiXCR, one entry per CDR3 protein. This sample carries 710,000 or so distinct CDR3 sequences, over 20% of them seen once, and the ten largest clones take around a fifth. The sequencing input was blood. These receptors were taken from a man in his 70s in good health. CDR3s include the opening cysteine and the closing phenylalanine or tryptophan. Each record gives: J gene, clone size, V gene, D gene, CDR3 protein, CDR3 DNA. A D gene is named only where the DNA matches it firmly. For some rows the clone size is stated as once, few or many, or as a class when expanded; others skip it.

TRBJ2-3 | few | TRBV7-2 | NA | CASSLGPGGMRTDTQYF | TGTGCCAGCAGCTTAGGGCCCGGAGGTATGAGGACAGATACGCAGTATTTT
TRBJ2-5 | NA | TRBV27 | NA | CASSSAGGRSETQYF | TGTGCCAGCAGTTCCGCTGGGGGGCGGTCAGAGACCCAGTACTTC
TRBJ2-5 | few | TRBV14 | NA | CASSQQILAGRGETQYF | TGTGCCAGCAGCCAGCAGATACTAGCTGGCAGAGGGGAGACCCAGTACTTC
TRBJ2-1 | few | TRBV19 | NA | CASSIGPGAPYNEQFF | TGTGCCAGTAGTATAGGGCCGGGGGCCCCCTACAATGAGCAGTTCTTC
TRBJ2-3 | NA | TRBV12-3/TRBV12-4 | TRBD2 | CASSLSGMGADTQYF | TGTGCCAGCAGCCTTAGCGGGATGGGAGCAGATACGCAATATTTT
TRBJ1-1 | few | TRBV7-2 | NA | CASSSGYATEAFF | TGTGCCAGCAGCTCAGGGTATGCCACTGAAGCTTTCTTT
TRBJ1-1 | few | TRBV29-1 | NA | CSVDDALVAFF | TGCAGCGTTGACGACGCCTTGGTAGCTTTCTTT
TRBJ2-3 | few | TRBV5-1 | NA | CASSLQNNRRKSDTQYF | TGCGCCAGCAGCTTACAAAACAACCGGAGGAAATCAGATACGCAGTATTTT
TRBJ2-3 | NA | TRBV5-1 | TRBD2 | CASSTSATRGDTQYF | TGCGCCAGCAGCACTAGCGCCACGAGGGGAGATACGCAGTATTTT
TRBJ2-3 | NA | TRBV18 | TRBD2 | CASSPREGTNTQYF | TGTGCCAGCTCACCACGGGAGGGGACGAATACGCAGTATTTT
TRBJ1-1 | many | TRBV5-1 | NA | CASSGTVNTEAFF | TGTGCCAGTAGTGGTACAGTGAACACTGAAGCTTTCTTT
TRBJ2-4 | NA | TRBV7-2 | NA | CASSPTEVQGNIQYF | TGTGCCAGCAGCCCAACGGAGGTACAAGGAAACATTCAGTACTTC
TRBJ1-2 | few | TRBV7-6 | NA | CASSSLRKDSYGYTF | TGTGCCAGCAGCTCCCTCAGGAAGGATTCCTATGGCTACACCTTC
TRBJ2-1 | NA | TRBV24-1 | TRBD2 | CATGLAGYNEQFF | TGTGCCACCGGACTAGCGGGTTACAATGAGCAGTTCTTC
TRBJ2-1 | few | TRBV5-1 | NA | CASSPTGGDYNEQFF | TGCGCCAGCAGCCCTACAGGGGGGGACTACAATGAGCAGTTCTTC
TRBJ1-4 | NA | TRBV9 | TRBD1 | CASSSRGDRGITNEKLFF | TGTGCCAGCAGCTCCAGGGGGGACAGGGGCATCACTAATGAAAAACTGTTTTTT
TRBJ1-1 | few | TRBV5-1 | TRBD1 | CASSVSRDRGLLEAFF | TGCGCCAGCAGCGTATCGCGGGACAGGGGACTTCTTGAAGCTTTCTTT
TRBJ1-4 | NA | TRBV30 | TRBD1 | CAWTGQGNEKLFF | TGTGCCTGGACGGGACAGGGAAATGAAAAACTGTTTTTT
TRBJ2-3 | NA | TRBV5-1 | NA | CASSLEGRADTDTQYF | TGCGCCAGCAGCTTGGAGGGCAGGGCAGACACAGATACGCAGTATTTT
TRBJ2-7 | few | TRBV28 | TRBD2 | CATGTSTSEQYF | TGTGCGACCGGGACTAGTACTTCCGAGCAGTACTTC
TRBJ2-3 | few | TRBV29-1 | NA | CSGGTRDTQYF | TGCAGCGGCGGAACGAGGGATACGCAGTATTTT
TRBJ2-5 | NA | TRBV7-2 | NA | CASSLQGQLGQETQYF | TGTGCCAGCAGCTTACAGGGACAACTTGGGCAAGAGACCCAGTACTTC
TRBJ2-3 | few | TRBV3-1 | TRBD2 | CASSTRTSGSDTQYF | TGTGCCAGCAGCACTCGGACTAGCGGGAGCGATACGCAGTATTTT
TRBJ2-2 | NA | TRBV12-3/TRBV12-4 | NA | CASSGVTGELFF | TGTGCCAGCAGCGGGGTCACCGGGGAGCTGTTTTTT
TRBJ1-5 | NA | TRBV10-3 | NA | CAISDRGGNQPQHF | TGTGCCATCAGTGACAGAGGGGGCAATCAGCCCCAGCATTTT
TRBJ2-1 | NA | TRBV18 | TRBD1 | CASSHTGGSYNEQFF | TGTGCCAGCTCACACACAGGGGGGTCCTACAATGAGCAGTTCTTC
TRBJ2-1 | many | TRBV6-5 | TRBD2 | CASSYSMAGGRNNEQFF | TGTGCCAGCAGTTACTCGATGGCGGGAGGGCGTAACAATGAGCAGTTCTTC
TRBJ2-1 | NA | TRBV27 | NA | CASSLRAFGGDEQFF | TGTGCCAGCAGTTTAAGGGCCTTTGGCGGCGATGAGCAGTTCTTC
TRBJ1-2 | few | TRBV14 | NA | CASSQDLRGSYGYTF | TGTGCCAGCAGCCAAGATTTACGGGGATCTTATGGCTACACCTTC
TRBJ1-2 | NA | TRBV10-3 | TRBD1 | CAISEYGQGAGGCTF | TGTGCCATCAGTGAATACGGACAGGGGGCTGGTGGCTGCACCTTC
TRBJ2-3 | NA | TRBV3-1 | TRBD2 | CASSQAPGTSVTDTQYF | TGTGCCAGCAGCCAAGCCCCCGGGACTAGCGTAACAGATACGCAGTATTTT
TRBJ2-3 | many | TRBV7-2 | NA | CASSQGPSGNTQYF | TGTGCCAGCAGCCAAGGACCCAGTGGGAATACGCAGTATTTT
TRBJ1-2 | NA | TRBV7-8 | NA | CASSLSPGWPGGYTF | TGTGCCAGCAGCTTATCGCCAGGGTGGCCTGGTGGCTACACCTTC
TRBJ2-4 | NA | TRBV27 | NA | CASSPAGAAKNIQYF | TGTGCCAGCAGCCCGGCGGGGGCAGCCAAAAACATTCAGTACTTC
TRBJ1-1 | NA | TRBV28 | NA | CASRVMGVNTEAFF | TGTGCCAGCAGGGTCATGGGGGTGAACACTGAAGCTTTCTTT
TRBJ2-1 | NA | TRBV18 | TRBD1 | CASSRDSSNNEQFF | TGTGCCAGCTCACGGGACAGTTCTAACAATGAGCAGTTCTTC
TRBJ1-4 | NA | TRBV2 | TRBD1 | CASSSQGGEKLFF | TGTGCCAGCAGCAGCCAGGGGGGTGAAAAACTGTTTTTT
TRBJ2-5 | NA | TRBV19 | NA | CASSVIGETQYF | TGTGCCAGTAGCGTTATTGGGGAGACCCAGTACTTC
TRBJ2-5 | NA | TRBV6-6 | NA | CASSLSLEGETQYF | TGTGCCAGCAGTTTATCGTTGGAAGGAGAGACCCAGTACTTC
TRBJ1-2 | NA | TRBV6-5 | NA | CASSYRQTGYGYTF | TGTGCCAGCAGTTATAGGCAGACTGGCTATGGCTACACCTTC